This T cell receptor beta chain was identified during a study of T-cell memory formation after mild COVID-19. MiXCR was run by TCRdb on the 5' RACE reads, yielding one entry per CDR3 protein. The repertoire consists of hundreds of thousands of distinct CDR3 sequences, with around 15% occurring once and the leading ten covering 22%. The sequence derives from a man aged 18-30 years who had mild COVID-19 (a few samples of this study predate the infection). Cell type and time point are not known. The sequencing sample was made of PBMCs or a T cell subset sorted from them (not recorded which).

The CDR3 region has the DNA TGTGCCACCGCCGGGGCGACCTACGAGCAGTACTTC. Its translation is CATAGATYEQYF. J is TRBJ2-7 and V is TRBV6-2 or TRBV6-3; D tentatively fits TRBD1 or TRBD2 (5 bases each). Per the germline V gene, CDR1 is MNHEY and CDR2 is SVGEGT. The CDR3 consists of 12 residues. V dropped 10 bases and J dropped 2 bases, with 12 bases sitting between them.